This T cell receptor beta chain was recorded in a study of blood T cell repertoires in COVID-19. Across the study: COVID-19 samples, acute and convalescent, were from the United States, Italy and Spain. In each case, the material was cDNA or gDNA derived from T cells, B-cell-depleted T cells, or PBMCs.

Trimming cost V 4 bases and J 8 bases, with 25 bases left between them. CDR1 and CDR2 (germline): SGHNT, YYREEE (reference sequence). The CDR3 covers 17 residues. How the authors handled the data: For nucleated cells, counts were estimated from reference gene primer amplification. The assay was immunoSEQ multiplex PCR, and TCRdb's table has in-frame clones only and misses some. Clone size and V and J calls were adopted from that table, with D and trimming inferred from the DNA. The sample records 100,000 to 150,000 clones, about 89% being singletons. The sequenced sample consisted of peripheral blood. The rearrangement joins TRBV5-4 to TRBJ2-1, with D perhaps matching TRBD1 (5 bases). The clonotype originates from a man aged 45 to 65 with active or convalescent COVID-19. The CDR3 protein is CASSPPRSRARSHEQFF. For the CDR3, the DNA is TGTGCCAGCAGCCCCCCTCGTTCCAGGGCAAGGAGTCATGAGCAGTTCTTC.